The 9 T cell receptor beta chains listed next were all sequenced from one sample in a study of shared clonotypes between healthy human individuals. The method was immunoSEQ multiplex PCR; TCRdb's version includes in-frame clones alone and lacks a portion of them. This sample has some 2,500,000 clones; roughly 93% occur once, and the top ten carry approximately 0.35%. Source material: naive CD4+ T cells from PBMCs. Subset here: CD45RA+ positively selected. The receptor source for this set is a man in his late teens or twenties in good health. Some clones in this sample may be carry-over from other donors' samples.

This chain joins TRBV4-3 and TRBJ2-1; 11 bases agree with TRBD2. Germline V gene data show CDR1 as LGHNA and CDR2 as YSLEER. Unmatched junction bases numbered 15, after V lost 4 bases and J lost 7 bases. This CDR3 is built from 18 residues. The CDR3: CASSRRHQLAGVGNEQFF. CDR3 DNA: TGCGCCAGCAGCCGCCGACACCAACTAGCGGGAGTTGGAAATGAGCAGTTCTTC.

The chain is built from TRBV11-2 and TRBJ2-3; TRBD2 aligns across 7 bases. With 10 bases clipped from V and 3 bases from J, the junction kept 10 bases outside the gene matches. This CDR3 comprises 14 residues. Germline assignment: CDR1 SGHAT and CDR2 FQNNGV. The CDR3 region has the DNA TGTGCCACAGAAAAAATACTAGCGACAGATACGCAGTATTTT. It translates to CATEKILATDTQYF.

The chain employs TRBV29-1 and TRBJ2-3, with D maybe TRBD2 (5 bases). The germline V and J ends were trimmed by 5 bases and 1 base, with 10 bases remaining between them. This CDR3 has 13 amino acids. Looked up from germline, CDR1 is SQVTM and CDR2 is ANQGSEA. The CDR3 region has the DNA TGCAGCGTTACTAGTCCTGGCACAGATACGCAGTATTTT. It is translated as CSVTSPGTDTQYF.

This clone was seen more than once but under ten times. This rearrangement joins TRBV18 to TRBJ1-4; TRBD1 might be the D (6 bases). CDR3 length equals 13 residues. Germline-derived CDR1 and CDR2 are KGHSH and LQKENI. V lost 6 bases, J lost 6 bases, and 11 bases lay in between. The CDR3, as DNA: TGTGCCAGCTCCTCCCGGGGGCATGAAAAACTGTTTTTT. Translation gives CASSSRGHEKLFF.

The rearrangement uses TRBV9 and TRBJ2-3; 11 nucleotides line up with TRBD2. This CDR3 is built from 15 residues. Germline CDR1 SGDLS, CDR2 YYNGEE. Trimming at V came to 3 bases and at J to 3 bases, leaving 3 bases not matched to a gene. The CDR3: CASSDSGRATDTQYF. In DNA form, the CDR3 reads TGTGCCAGCAGCGATAGCGGGAGGGCGACAGATACGCAGTATTTT.

V usage is TRBV5-1 and J usage is TRBJ2-2; 7 bases align to TRBD1. The V gene's germline CDR1 is SGHRS and CDR2 YFSETQ. The length of the CDR3 is 15 residues. Losses at the gene ends were 1 base for V and 4 bases for J; bases not matched to a gene: 4. CDR3 DNA: TGCGCCAGCAGCTTGTCCAGGGGGAGCACCGGGGAGCTGTTTTTT. The encoded protein is CASSLSRGSTGELFF.

Of note for this clone: This CDR3 is also generated by other DNA sequences in the sample. The chain couples TRBV10-3 to TRBJ1-1, with D possibly being TRBD1 (5 bases). V shed 4 bases and J shed 6 bases, with 9 bases lying between them. The CDR3 has 12 residues. CDR1 and CDR2 from the germline V gene are ENHRY and SYGVKD. CDR3: CAISGQGAEAFF. CDR3 nucleotides: TGTGCCATCAGTGGACAAGGGGCTGAAGCTTTCTTT.

The chain couples TRBV18 to TRBJ1-2; no reliable D call. V shed 8 bases and J shed 2 bases, with 18 bases lying between them. Germline V gives CDR1 KGHSH, CDR2 LQKENI. CDR3 length: 15 residues. CDR3 nucleotides: TGTGCCAGCGTGACGACACTTGCCGAGAACTATGGCTACACCTTC. Its translation: CASVTTLAENYGYTF. Supplemented by reference TRBV18 and TRBJ1-2, the full variable domain reads NAGVMQNPRHLVRRRGQEARLRCSPMKGHSHVYWYRQLPEEGLKFMVYLQKENIIDESGMPKERFSAEFPKEGPSILRIQQVVRGDSAAYFCASVTTLAENYGYTFGSGTRLTVV.

The V and J genes are TRBV5-6 and TRBJ1-2, with TRBD1 matching 7 bases. Unmatched junction bases numbered 3, after V lost 4 bases and J lost 3 bases. This CDR3 comprises 13 residues. Germline V gives CDR1 SGHDT, CDR2 YYEEEE. The DNA for the CDR3 is TGTGCCAGCAGCAACAGGGGTTACTATGGCTACACCTTC. This codes for CASSNRGYYGYTF.